This TCR beta chain was identified during a study of cytomegalovirus exposure and HLA in healthy donors. Study observations and caveats: In vitro work confirmed that three CMV-associated chains recognize CMV antigens. On later analysis, the bulk of CMV-associated TCR beta chains appeared to be HLA-restricted. V- and J-gene trimming in TCR beta was tied to a missense DCLRE1C variant by an analysis performed later. Diagnosis of cytomegalovirus status made by the classifier reportedly showed high specificity and sensitivity.

Use of 60 Vbeta and 13 Jbeta primers characterized the PCR. TCRdb's copy holds only in-frame clones and misses some; the assay was immunoSEQ multiplex PCR. Of more than 95,000 clones listed, about four fifths are singletons. V was pared by 5 bases and J by 6 bases, with 25 bases between. CDR3 length: 17 residues. Germline-derived CDR1 and CDR2 are MNHEY and SMNVEV (reference sequence). A note on this clone: Antigen: not known.

What was sequenced was PBMCs. The chain has TRBV27 and TRBJ1-1, with D uncertain. The receptor was derived from a young man in good health and CMV-seronegative. CDR3 coding DNA: TGTGCCAGCAGTACTCGGGAAGGCAGGAGGTTAGACGCTGAAGCTTTCTTT. This sequence encodes CASSTREGRRLDAEAFF.